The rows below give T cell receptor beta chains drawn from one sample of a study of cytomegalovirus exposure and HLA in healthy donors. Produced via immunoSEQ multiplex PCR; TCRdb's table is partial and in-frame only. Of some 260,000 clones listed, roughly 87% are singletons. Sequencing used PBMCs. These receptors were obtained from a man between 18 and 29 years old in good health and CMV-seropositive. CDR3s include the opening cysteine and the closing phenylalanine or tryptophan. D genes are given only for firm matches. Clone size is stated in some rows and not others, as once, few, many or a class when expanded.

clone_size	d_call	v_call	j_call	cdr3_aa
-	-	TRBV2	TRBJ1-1	CASSVTEATEAFF
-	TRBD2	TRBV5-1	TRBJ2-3	CASSFVAGPTDTQYF
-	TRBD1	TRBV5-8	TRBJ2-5	CASSLGTGLETQYF
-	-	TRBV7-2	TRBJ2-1	CASSLSVGQFF
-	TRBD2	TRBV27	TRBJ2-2	CASRVTSGRAGELFF
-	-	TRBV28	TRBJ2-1	CASSFQQGNNEQFF
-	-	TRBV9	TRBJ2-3	CASSVEISPDTQYF
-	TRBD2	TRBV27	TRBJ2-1	CASQGLAGSTYNEQFF
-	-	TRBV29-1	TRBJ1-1	CSVVGQVPAAEAFF
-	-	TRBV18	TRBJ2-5	CASSPLAGQPPQETQYF
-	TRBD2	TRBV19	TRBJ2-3	CASSSRAGGTDTQYF
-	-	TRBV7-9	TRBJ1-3	CASSLDHFSGNTIYF
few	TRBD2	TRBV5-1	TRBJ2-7	CASSLTSGRFYEQYF
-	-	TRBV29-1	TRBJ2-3	CSGTPDTDTQYF
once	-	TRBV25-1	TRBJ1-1	CASSGNTEAFF
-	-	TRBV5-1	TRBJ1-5	CASSLTGRSNQPQHF
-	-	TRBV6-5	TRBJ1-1	CASSDLGRGTEAFF
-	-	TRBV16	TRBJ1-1	CASSQFQAEAFF
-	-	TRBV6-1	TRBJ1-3	CASSERAVERNTIYF